This T cell receptor (beta chain) emerged from a study of glioma-infiltrating T cells after dendritic cell vaccination. The PCR used 60 V beta and 13 J beta primers. Sequencing used immunoSEQ multiplex PCR; TCRdb keeps in-frame clones, though not all of them. The sample yields roughly 100,000 clones, under 90% seen once. Patients had residual fresh-frozen tumor tissue and more than two years of survival data. The origin of this receptor is a human donor with glioblastoma. The specimen comprised blood, sampled before dendritic cell vaccination.

The CDR3 loop is CASSISGTPSYNEQFF. CDR3 DNA: TGTGCCAGTAGTATCTCAGGGACACCATCCTACAATGAGCAGTTCTTC. The rearrangement uses TRBV19 and TRBJ2-1; D possibly corresponds to TRBD1 (6 bases). Trimming cost V 3 bases and J 1 base, with 13 bases left between them. The CDR3 extends over 16 amino acids. Germline V lookup: CDR1 LNHDA, CDR2 SQIVND (reference sequence).